The sequence of this TCR beta chain was determined in a study of T cell changes during pregnancy in multiple sclerosis. V dropped 5 bases and J dropped 3; count of bases not matched to a gene: 16. The CDR3 length is 19 residues. Germline values: CDR1 SGHTA, CDR2 FQGNSA. Clones were read by immunoSEQ multiplex PCR, and TCRdb kept only the in-frame ones, dropping some. The repertoire includes 25,000 to 30,000 clones, more than 90% of them detected once, and approximately 6% sits in the top ten. V and J are TRBV7-2 and TRBJ1-4, with 9 positions matching TRBD1. The sequence was collected from a female donor with multiple sclerosis, enrolled in a pregnancy study. The input for sequencing was CD8+ T cells from peripheral blood mononuclear cells, taken before pregnancy. The CDR3, as DNA: TGTGCCAGCAGCATTTTCCCAACAGGGGGCTTGACCTCTAATGAAAAACTGTTTTTT. Translating gives CASSIFPTGGLTSNEKLFF.